Listed here is a single TCR beta chain. Its target is not known. The naive CD8+ gate required CD45RO-CCR7+CD27+CD95- phenotype. This CDR3 is built from 14 residues. Germline V gene data show CDR1 as LNHDA and CDR2 as SQIVND (reference sequence). This sample stems from a study of CXCR3-negative and CXCR3-positive naive CD8 T cells. The wider study: Cumulative TRB read yield was around 140 million, averaging about 1.5 +/- 0.3 million per library.

General observations from the study: A higher hydrophobicity marked the TRB CDR3s of CXCR3-positive naive cells versus CXCR3-negative naive cells. Naive subsets did not differ in surface CD5, and TRB CDR3 properties served to infer TCR strength. Naive CXCR3-negative and CXCR3-positive cells had similar TRBV-TRBJ usage; memory differed.

Through 5' RACE with UMI labels, the TRB cDNA libraries were prepared. For each CDR3 protein, TCRdb gives one entry from its re-call of the 5' RACE reads, without DNA. The sample table sets out about 89,000 distinct CDR3 sequences. The specimen was naive CXCR3+ CD8+ T cells from blood. Subset indicated: CD45RO-CCR7+CD27+CD95- naive CD8+ T cells expressing CXCR3 (TNR3+). The source is a human donor in good health. Some clones in this sample may be carry-over from other donors' samples. This rearrangement joins TRBV19 to TRBJ2-5. CDR3 protein: CASSSPLGQETQYF.